The rows below give T cell receptor beta chains drawn from one sample of a study of T cell repertoires in ileal Crohn's disease. The data were produced by immunoSEQ multiplex PCR, yet TCRdb's version contains in-frame clones alone and is incomplete. Of about 4,300 clones in the sample, around 78% were seen once. Sequenced input: ileal tissue. Receptors were obtained from an adult with Crohn's disease. Both conserved end residues are part of each CDR3. A D gene is named only where the DNA matches it firmly. Size is stated for part of the rows, as once, few or many counts, or as a class when the clone is expanded.

J,V,D,size,CDR3,DNA
TRBJ1-2,TRBV5-4,.,.,CASSLGQAMNGYTF,TGTGCCAGCAGCTTGGGCCAGGCGATGAATGGCTACACCTTC
TRBJ2-5,TRBV5-1,TRBD1,.,CASSLARDSQETQYF,TGCGCCAGCAGCTTGGCCCGGGACAGCCAAGAGACCCAGTACTTC
TRBJ2-7,TRBV7-2,TRBD1,.,CASSHRDRAIYEQYF,TGTGCCAGCAGTCACCGGGACAGGGCAATCTACGAGCAGTACTTC
TRBJ2-7,TRBV18,TRBD2,.,CASSPDRTSGEGQYF,TGTGCCAGCTCACCAGACAGGACTAGCGGTGAAGGGCAGTACTTC
TRBJ1-1,TRBV30,TRBD1,.,CAWSVDRGLVTEAFF,TGTGCCTGGAGTGTGGACAGGGGATTAGTCACTGAAGCTTTCTTT
TRBJ2-7,TRBV28,.,.,CASIAREPYEQYF,TGTGCCAGCATAGCGCGGGAACCCTACGAGCAGTACTTC
TRBJ2-2,TRBV11-1,TRBD1,.,CASSLGQIGELFF,TGTGCCAGCAGCCTGGGACAGATCGGGGAGCTGTTTTTT
TRBJ1-3,TRBV27,.,.,CASSSARGHFSGNTIYF,TGTGCCAGCAGTTCTGCTCGGGGACACTTCTCTGGAAACACCATATATTTT
TRBJ1-4,TRBV5-1,.,.,CASSIQDNEKLFF,TGCGCCAGCAGCATCCAGGATAATGAAAAACTGTTTTTT
TRBJ2-2,TRBV7-3,TRBD2,.,CTSSPGLAGGSGELFF,TGTACCAGCAGCCCAGGACTAGCGGGAGGTTCCGGGGAGCTGTTTTTT
TRBJ1-2,TRBV19,.,.,CASSVQGIDYGYTF,TGTGCCAGTAGTGTACAGGGTATCGACTATGGCTACACCTTC
TRBJ2-6,TRBV7-6,.,.,CASSLRGAAGANVLTF,TGTGCCAGCAGCTTAAGGGGTGCGGCTGGGGCCAACGTCCTGACTTTC
TRBJ2-7,TRBV11-3,.,.,CASSSTGKPYEQYF,TGTGCCAGCAGCTCCACAGGGAAGCCCTACGAGCAGTACTTC
TRBJ2-7,TRBV7-9,.,.,CASTGTSTYEQYF,TGTGCCAGCACTGGGACTTCAACCTACGAGCAGTACTTC
TRBJ1-5,TRBV9,.,.,CASSEDGGNQPQHF,TGTGCCAGCAGTGAAGACGGGGGCAATCAGCCCCAGCATTTT
TRBJ2-1,TRBV6-5,TRBD2,.,CASSLGLAGGNEQFF,TGTGCCAGCAGCCTGGGACTAGCGGGAGGGAATGAGCAGTTCTTC
TRBJ2-7,TRBV5-1,TRBD2,.,CASSLGRGENEQYF,TGCGCCAGCAGCTTGGGTCGGGGGGAGAACGAGCAGTACTTC
TRBJ1-5,TRBV30,TRBD1,.,CAWTTGEYQPQHF,TGTGCCTGGACGACAGGGGAGTATCAGCCCCAGCATTTT
TRBJ2-7,TRBV4-2,.,few,CASSPSGYEQYF,TGTGCCAGCAGCCCCTCGGGCTACGAGCAGTACTTC
TRBJ2-7,TRBV5-6,.,few,CASSAPTGMVFDEQYF,TGTGCCAGCAGCGCCCCAACAGGGATGGTATTTGACGAGCAGTACTTC
TRBJ2-7,TRBV2,TRBD2,.,CASNRLAGSSSYEQYF,TGTGCCAGCAACAGACTAGCGGGGTCTAGCTCCTACGAGCAGTACTTC
TRBJ2-5,TRBV15,TRBD1,few,CATSRDLGGALETQYF,TGTGCCACCAGCCGGGACCTAGGGGGCGCATTGGAGACCCAGTACTTC
TRBJ1-3,TRBV6-5,.,few,CASSPEYSGNTIYF,TGTGCCAGCAGTCCTGAGTACTCTGGAAACACCATATATTTT
TRBJ2-1,TRBV9,TRBD2,.,CASSASGGNYNEQFF,TGTGCCAGCAGCGCTAGCGGGGGGAACTACAATGAGCAGTTCTTC
TRBJ2-3,TRBV7-9,.,.,CASSLANFADTQYF,TGTGCCAGCAGCTTAGCTAACTTCGCAGATACGCAGTATTTT
TRBJ2-7,TRBV7-2,TRBD1,once,CASSILQGNEQYF,TGTGCCAGCAGCATATTACAGGGGAACGAGCAGTACTTC
TRBJ2-1,TRBV27,TRBD2,few,CASSLRGLAGLEQFF,TGTGCCAGCAGTTTACGCGGACTAGCGGGACTTGAGCAGTTCTTC
TRBJ2-5,TRBV4-1,TRBD1,.,CASSQVPGQGWGRETQYF,TGCGCCAGCAGCCAAGTCCCGGGACAGGGGTGGGGGCGGGAGACCCAGTACTTC